This record concerns one TCR beta chain sequence. Antigen unknown. Building of the TCR beta libraries involved iRepertoire HTBI primers and Arm-PCR of CDR3 regions. In the study's own analysis: Spanning all samples, the identified segments comprised around 64 TRBV and about 13 TRBJ. TCRdb reprocessed the multiplex PCR reads with MiXCR, giving one entry per CDR3 protein. These V and J calls rely on TCRdb rather than the paper's analysis. This sample has 200,000 to 250,000 distinct CDR3 sequences, with 20% to 25% found just once. The entry originates in a study of regulatory T cells in long-lasting Graves disease. As for the study in general: The study enrolled newly diagnosed Graves' patients on antithyroid drugs under 3 months. Study-level points and caveats: Newly diagnosed patients shared about 950 public clonotypes; persistent patients shared about 2,700.

This CDR3 contains 16 residues. The germline V gene encodes CDR1 WNHNN and CDR2 SYGVQD (reference sequence). The germline V and J ends were trimmed by 7 bases and 3 bases, with 19 bases remaining between them. The time point: newly diagnosed GD, antithyroid drugs for less than 3 months. The authors made the TCR library using RNA they extracted from PBMCs. The sequences come from peripheral blood mononuclear cells (PBMCs), collected at new diagnosis, from a patient treated with antithyroid drugs. V gene TRBV10-1 combines with J gene TRBJ1-5; D might be TRBD1 (5 bases). This sequence was found in a female donor with Graves disease. The CDR3 sequence is CASTGRRCSDNQPQHF. As DNA, the CDR3 is TGCGCCAGCACGGGACGGAGATGTAGTGACAATCAGCCCCAGCATTTT.